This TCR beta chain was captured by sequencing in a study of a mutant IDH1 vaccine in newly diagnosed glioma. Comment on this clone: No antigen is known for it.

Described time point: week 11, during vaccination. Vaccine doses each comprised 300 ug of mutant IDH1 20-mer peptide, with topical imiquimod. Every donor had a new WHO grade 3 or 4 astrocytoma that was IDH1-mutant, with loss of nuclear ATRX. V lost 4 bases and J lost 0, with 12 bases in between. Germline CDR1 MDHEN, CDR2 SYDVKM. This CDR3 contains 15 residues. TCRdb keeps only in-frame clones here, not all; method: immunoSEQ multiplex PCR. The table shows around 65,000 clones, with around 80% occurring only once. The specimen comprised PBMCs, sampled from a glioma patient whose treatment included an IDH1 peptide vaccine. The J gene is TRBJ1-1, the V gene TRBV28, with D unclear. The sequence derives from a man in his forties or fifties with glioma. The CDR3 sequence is CASSSPGTLNTEAFF. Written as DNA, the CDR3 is TGTGCCAGCAGTTCCCCGGGAACCTTGAACACTGAAGCTTTCTTT. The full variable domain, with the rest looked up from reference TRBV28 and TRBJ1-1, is DVKVTQSSRYLVKRTGEKVFLECVQDMDHENMFWYRQDPGLGLRLIYFSYDVKMKEKGDIPEGYSVSREKKERFSLILESASTNQTSMYLCASSSPGTLNTEAFFGQGTRLTVV.